What follows describes a single T cell receptor (beta chain). Other DNA sequences in this sample translate to the same CDR3. These data are taken from a study of technical replicates of blood from a few donors. Germline lookup yields CDR1 LNHDA and CDR2 SQIVND (reference sequence). Trimming left V 1 base short and J 5 bases short, with 5 bases between. The CDR3 totals 12 residues. Profiled with immunoSEQ multiplex PCR; TCRdb holds only in-frame clones, not every one. Among around 100,000 clones, about 95% were seen once, and the ten largest hold around 0.3%. The gene calls are TRBV19 and TRBJ1-1; D gene unclear. Specimen: T cells isolated from PBMCs. This TCR was sampled from a human donor in good health. The CDR3 coding sequence is TGTGCCAGTAGTATAGCGGGGACTGAAGCTTTCTTT. It is translated as CASSIAGTEAFF.